Listed here are 32 T cell receptor beta chains from one sample, sequenced in a study of T cells after yellow fever vaccination. TCRdb redid the calling of the 5' RACE reads with MiXCR, one entry per CDR3 protein. This table has fewer than 90,000 distinct CDR3 sequences, approximately 6.5% appearing once. This specimen consisted of CD8+ T cells sorted from PBMCs, obtained 5 to 6 days after the first yellow fever vaccination. The receptors stem from a man aged 18 to 35 who received the YFV17D yellow fever vaccine.

This clonotype was found a few times. This chain joins TRBV7-6 and TRBJ2-2, with D tentatively TRBD1 or TRBD2 (6 bases each). V was shortened by 5 bases and J by 1 base, with 11 bases between the two germline ends. CDR1 and CDR2 from the germline V gene are SGHVS and FNYEAQ. CDR3 length: 15 residues. The CDR3 bases are TGTGCCAGCAGCCCAAGGGGGGTGAACACCGGGGAGCTGTTTTTT. Its protein product is CASSPRGVNTGELFF.

The sample holds many counts of this clonotype. This sequence joins TRBV6-5 and TRBJ2-1; no definite D call. V was clipped by 0 bases and J by 0 bases, with 9 bases between them. The CDR3 extends over 16 amino acids. Looked up from germline, CDR1 is MNHEY and CDR2 is SVGAGI. The CDR3 region has the DNA TGTGCCAGCAGTTACTCGTCCGCACCCTCCTACAATGAGCAGTTCTTC. This codes for CASSYSSAPSYNEQFF.

The chain combines TRBV4-1 with TRBJ2-6, with D tentatively TRBD1 (6 bases). The CDR3 sequence is 14 residues long. Trimming left V 9 bases short and J 4 bases short, with 13 bases between. Per germline, CDR1 MGHRA and CDR2 YSYEKL. This chain's CDR3 is CASSRGSGANVLTF. CDR3 DNA sequence: TGCGCCAGTTCCAGGGGATCCGGGGCCAACGTCCTGACTTTC.

CDR3 DNA: TGTGCCAGCAGCTTGGCCAGTACCTACAATGAGCAGTTCTTC. Its translation is CASSLASTYNEQFF. The chain couples TRBV5-5 to TRBJ2-1; D unclear. Germline lookup yields CDR1 SGHKS and CDR2 YYEKEE (reference sequence). CDR3 length: 14 residues. The germline V and J ends were trimmed by 0 bases and 2 bases, with 6 bases remaining between them.

This clonotype was found a few times. V and J are TRBV4-1 and TRBJ1-4, with D perhaps matching TRBD1 (5 bases). The CDR3 length is 14 residues. Germline CDR1 MGHRA, CDR2 YSYEKL. Trimming shortened V by 4 bases and J by 6 bases, and 12 bases separated the two germline ends. The CDR3 protein is CASSLGQGDEKLFF. The CDR3 nucleotides are TGCGCCAGCAGCCTGGGGCAGGGAGATGAAAAACTGTTTTTT.

This clonotype has a count of ten or more. The V call is TRBV4-3, the J call TRBJ1-1; tentatively, D is TRBD1 (5 bases). The CDR3 has 18 amino acids. Germline V lookup: CDR1 LGHNA, CDR2 YSLEER. V was cut by 3 bases and J by 6 bases, with 26 bases left in between. The CDR3 DNA sequence: TGCGCCAGCAGCCAGGAACCGGATGGGAGGGGACTCGCCGCTGAAGCTTTCTTT. As protein: CASSQEPDGRGLAAEAFF.

The chain links TRBV7-9 to TRBJ2-5; D is undetermined. The CDR3 has 10 residues. Looked up from germline, CDR1 is SEHNR and CDR2 is FQNEAQ (reference sequence). The CDR3 nucleotides read TGTGCATCTGAGTTCGGGACCCAGTACTTC. This sequence encodes CASEFGTQYF. The whole variable domain, filled in from reference TRBV7-9 and TRBJ2-5, reads DTGVSQNPRHKITKRGQNVTFRCDPISEHNRLYWYRQTLGQGPEFLTYFQNEAQLEKSRLLSDRFSAERPKGSFSTLEIQRTEQGDSAMYLCASEFGTQYFGPGTRLLVL.

The DNA for the CDR3 is TGTGCCAGCAGCCATGGGCTAGCGGGGGGCCCTGATACGCAGTATTTT. Encoded protein: CASSHGLAGGPDTQYF. The chain joins TRBV3-1 to TRBJ2-3; TRBD2 agrees at 11 bases. This CDR3 has 16 residues. Germline-derived CDR1 and CDR2 are LGHDT and YNNKEL (reference sequence). Germline trimming cut 3 bases from V and 6 bases from J; bases unmatched to any gene: 8.

The rearrangement joins TRBV12-3 or TRBV12-4 to TRBJ1-4; D is unresolved. Trimming cost V 1 base and J 6 bases, with 6 bases left between them. This CDR3 comprises 13 residues. The CDR3 protein is CASSLEGYEKLFF. Here the CDR3 DNA reads TGTGCCAGCAGTTTAGAGGGCTATGAAAAACTGTTTTTT.

This clonotype was counted at least ten times. The rearrangement links TRBV4-1 to TRBJ2-6; D gene unclear. Germline V gene lookup returns CDR1 MGHRA and CDR2 YSYEKL. CDR3 size: 15 residues. Trimming took 4 bases from V and 0 from J, leaving 7 bases between them. The CDR3 loop reads CASSPAYSGANVLTF. CDR3 in DNA: TGCGCCAGCAGCCCCGCCTACTCTGGGGCCAACGTCCTGACTTTC.

The gene calls are TRBV13 and TRBJ1-5, with D possibly TRBD1 on 5 matching bases. This CDR3 is 14 amino acids long. Germline V CDR1 and CDR2: PRHDT, FYEKMQ (reference sequence). The V end lost 5 bases, the J end lost 4 bases, and 12 bases lay between the germline ends. CDR3 DNA: TGTGCCAGCAGCAAGGGACGGTTAAATCAGCCCCAGCATTTT. Its protein product is CASSKGRLNQPQHF.

This clonotype has ten or more counts. The chain uses TRBV19 and TRBJ1-4, with D hard to call. Germline V gives CDR1 LNHDA, CDR2 SQIVND (reference sequence). The CDR3 length is 11 residues. Trimming took off 10 bases at V and 7 bases at J, with 10 bases between the two ends. The DNA for the CDR3 is TGTGCCACCAGAGGGAGTGAAAAACTGTTTTTT. Its protein is CATRGSEKLFF.

This clonotype showed up just a few times. The DNA for the CDR3 is TGTGCCATCAGTGAGAAGGGACAATACACCTACAATGAGCAGTTCTTC. Its translation: CAISEKGQYTYNEQFF. The V gene is TRBV10-3, the J gene TRBJ2-1, with D maybe TRBD1 (6 bases). Trimming removed 2 bases from V and 2 bases from J, with 13 bases in between. From germline, CDR1 is ENHRY and CDR2 SYGVKD. CDR3 size: 16 residues.

Concerning this clonotype: Compared with germline, one end of the junction differs, possibly owing to a read error. The chain uses TRBV4-3 and TRBJ2-5, with D unresolved. Per germline, CDR1 LGHNA and CDR2 YSLEER. CDR3 length: 13 amino acids. The CDR3 DNA sequence: TGCGCCAGCAGCCAAGCCTTAGGGAAGACCAAGTACTTC. This encodes CASSQALGKTKYF.

The sample holds many counts of this clonotype. The rearrangement joins TRBV6-5 to TRBJ2-7; 9 positions agree with TRBD1. CDR1 and CDR2 from the germline V gene are MNHEY and SVGAGI. V dropped 4 bases and J dropped 2; count of bases not matched to a gene: 6. The length of the CDR3 is 15 residues. The chain's CDR3 is CASSLSDRGTYEQYF. The CDR3 region has the DNA TGTGCCAGCAGTTTATCGGACAGGGGTACCTACGAGCAGTACTTC.

There are a few counts of this clonotype. V gene TRBV7-8 combines with J gene TRBJ2-5; D perhaps matches TRBD2 (6 bases). The CDR3 extends over 16 amino acids. Per the germline V gene, CDR1 is SGHVS and CDR2 is FQNEAQ. V shed 5 bases and J shed 4 bases, with 20 bases lying between them. CDR3 DNA: TGTGCCAGCAGCCCTAGAGCGGGTTCCCCTCGAGAGACCCAGTACTTC. This sequence encodes CASSPRAGSPRETQYF.

The chain couples TRBV4-1 to TRBJ2-2, with TRBD2 identical over 13 bases. The CDR3 length is 18 residues. Per the germline V gene, CDR1 is MGHRA and CDR2 is YSYEKL. Trimming took 7 bases from V and 5 from J; bases not matched to a gene: 13. Written as DNA, the CDR3 is TGCGCCAGCAACCACCCCACTAGCGGGGGGGCTAGGACCGGGGAGCTGTTTTTT. It translates to CASNHPTSGGARTGELFF.

This clonotype came up many times. V gene TRBV20-1 combines with J gene TRBJ2-2, with D tentatively TRBD1 (5 bases). The germline V and J ends were trimmed by 0 bases and 6 bases, with 5 bases remaining between them. Germline lookup yields CDR1 DFQATT and CDR2 SNEGSKA (reference sequence). This CDR3 comprises 12 residues. In nucleotides, the CDR3 is TGCAGTGCTAGAGAAGGGGCCGGGGAGCTGTTTTTT. It encodes CSAREGAGELFF.

The gene calls are TRBV11-2 and TRBJ2-1; TRBD2 is a possible D gene (5 bases). The CDR3 covers 18 residues. CDR1 is SGHAT and CDR2 is FQNNGV in the germline V gene. The V gene lost 2 bases and the J gene lost 4 bases, with 21 bases spanning the gap. CDR3 nucleotide sequence: TGTGCCAGCAGCTTAACTAATTTGGTGGGGAGAATTTACAATGAGCAGTTCTTC. Translating it yields CASSLTNLVGRIYNEQFF.

In the case of this clonotype: With a much larger clone just one base away, this may be a read error. This rearrangement joins TRBV29-1 to TRBJ1-1, with D possibly matching TRBD1 (6 bases). This CDR3 has 14 residues. The V gene's germline CDR1 is SQVTM and CDR2 ANQGSEA. The V end lost 2 bases, the J end lost 10 bases, and 20 bases lay between the germline ends. In DNA, the CDR3 is TGCAGCGTTGAATATGGGGGACAACCCGGAGGAGCTTTCTTT. This encodes CSVEYGGQPGGAFF.

This clonotype has only a few counts. The chain joins TRBV12-3 or TRBV12-4 to TRBJ1-1, with D perhaps TRBD1 (5 bases). Trimming stripped 7 bases from V and 1 base from J, with 16 bases between. The CDR3 covers 15 residues. The chain's CDR3 is CASTPLGGSNTEAFF. In DNA, the CDR3 is TGTGCCAGCACACCCCTTGGGGGATCGAACACTGAAGCTTTCTTT.

This clonotype was observed at least ten times. The V and J genes are TRBV7-9 and TRBJ2-5, with TRBD2 as a possible D gene (6 bases). Trimming removed 5 bases from V and 5 bases from J, with 21 bases in between. The CDR3 covers 16 residues. CDR1 and CDR2 (germline): SEHNR, FQNEAQ (reference sequence). The CDR3 DNA reads as TGTGCCAGCAGCCCCCCGGCTGCAGGGAGGATGGAGACCCAGTACTTC. Amino acids: CASSPPAAGRMETQYF.

This chain joins TRBV25-1 and TRBJ2-7, with 13 bases identical to TRBD2. The germline V gene encodes CDR1 MGHDK and CDR2 SYGVNS. CDR3 length: 14 amino acids. J was trimmed by 5 bases and V by 4 bases; bases with no gene match: 2. The CDR3 DNA reads TGTGCCAGCAGTGGACTAGCGGGGGGACACGAGCAGTACTTC. Translated, it gives CASSGLAGGHEQYF.

This clonotype was seen at least ten times. This chain joins TRBV23-1 and TRBJ2-7; TRBD1 is a possible D gene (6 bases). TRBV23-1 is an ORF, with its function uncertain. The length of the CDR3 is 13 residues. The ends were cut back, 3 bases at V and 4 bases at J, with 10 bases in the middle. The CDR3 nucleotides are TGCGCCAGCAGTCACCACACAGGGTACGAGCAGTACGTC. It is translated as CASSHHTGYEQYV.

V usage is TRBV5-4 and J usage is TRBJ1-3; D possibly corresponds to TRBD1 (5 bases). Looked up from germline, CDR1 is SGHNT and CDR2 is YYREEE (reference sequence). This CDR3 is built from 16 residues. Deletions cut 3 bases from V and 1 base from J, with 14 bases between. CDR3 sequence reads: CASSSRDGASGNTIYF. CDR3 bases: TGTGCCAGCAGCTCCCGGGACGGAGCTTCTGGAAACACCATATATTTT.

As regards this clonotype: Its ends do not fully match the called genes, so a read error is possible. This rearrangement joins TRBV7-7 to TRBJ1-6; D gene ambiguous. This CDR3 region has 15 residues. Germline V gene data show CDR1 as SSHAT and CDR2 as FNYEAQ (reference sequence). CDR3 protein: CASSLSLVRNSPLHF. In DNA, the CDR3 is TGTGCTAGCAGCTTATCCCTGGTGCGGAACTCACCCCTCCACTTT.

This clonotype was observed many times. The V and J genes are TRBV6-1 and TRBJ2-5, with D uncertain. The CDR3 is made up of 15 amino acids. The V gene lost 5 bases and the J gene lost 8 bases, with 21 bases spanning the gap. Germline V gene data show CDR1 as MNHNS and CDR2 as SASEGT. The CDR3 DNA follows: TGTGCCAGCAGTACCCCGACGGACCTGACCTATACCCAGTACTTC. Amino acids: CASSTPTDLTYTQYF.

This clonotype was detected only a few times. The DNA for the CDR3 is TGTGCCAGCAGTTTGACTGACCGGGGGCTCGGGGAGCTGTTTTTT. Its translation is CASSLTDRGLGELFF. This chain joins TRBV28 and TRBJ2-2, with D tentatively TRBD1 or TRBD2 (6 bases each). This CDR3 comprises 15 residues. V shed 3 bases and J shed 7 bases, with 15 bases lying between them. Germline CDR1 reads MDHEN; CDR2 reads SYDVKM.

This clonotype was observed a handful of times. V usage is TRBV9 and J usage is TRBJ2-7; perhaps TRBD2 as D (6 bases). This CDR3 region has 13 residues. In germline, CDR1 is SGDLS, CDR2 YYNGEE. Trimming took off 0 bases at V and 6 bases at J, with 10 bases between the two ends. CDR3 nucleotide sequence: TGTGCCAGCAGCGTAGCTGGAGGGGCCGAGCAGTACTTC. Amino acid sequence: CASSVAGGAEQYF.

The sample holds many counts of this clonotype. This chain uses TRBV27 with TRBJ2-1; 9 nucleotides line up with TRBD1. CDR3 length: 14 residues. CDR1 is MNHEY and CDR2 is SMNVEV in the germline V gene (reference sequence). The junction had 8 bases not matched to a gene; V was cut back by 7 bases and J by 7 bases. CDR3 bases: TGTGCCAGCAACACCGGGACAGGGAGTAATGAGCAGTTCTTC. Its translation is CASNTGTGSNEQFF.

This clonotype was counted ten times or more. The rearrangement links TRBV7-8 to TRBJ2-3; D unclear. CDR3 size: 15 residues. Trimming took 5 bases from V and 2 from J, leaving 14 bases between them. Looked up from germline, CDR1 is SGHVS and CDR2 is FQNEAQ. CDR3 bases: TGTGCCAGCAGCCCCGTACCTCAGGACACAGATACGCAGTATTTT. Translation gives CASSPVPQDTDTQYF.

The rearrangement joins TRBV12-3 or TRBV12-4 to TRBJ2-5, with a possible D match to TRBD1 (6 bases). The V gene lost 1 base and the J gene lost 7 bases, with 10 bases spanning the gap. This CDR3 has 13 residues. CDR3 sequence reads: CASSLGGLATQYF. The DNA of the CDR3 is TGTGCCAGCAGTTTAGGGGGGCTGGCGACCCAGTACTTC.